This is a list of T cell receptor beta chains from one sample in a study of OX40 agonist ivuxolimab in advanced cancers. Profiled with immunoSEQ multiplex PCR; TCRdb holds only in-frame clones, not every one. The sample consists of approximately 59,000 clones, roughly 77% of them appearing once. The source was CD4+ or CD8+ T cells sorted from blood, collected in a trial of the OX40 agonist ivuxolimab. The source is an adult with an advanced solid tumor such as melanoma, head and neck, liver or kidney cancer. Both conserved end residues are part of each CDR3. Rows give clone size only sometimes, using once, few, many, or a class for an expanded clone.

clone size: NA
V gene: TRBV7-9
CDR3 protein: CASSLGDSPYEQYF

clone size: NA
V gene: TRBV6-1
CDR3 protein: CASSVGTRAETQYF

clone size: NA
V gene: TRBV2
CDR3 protein: CASSGTYTGELFF

clone size: NA
V gene: TRBV11-3
CDR3 protein: CASSSRRNTFQETQYF

clone size: NA
V gene: TRBV7-8
CDR3 protein: CASSPGLSNQPQHF

clone size: NA
V gene: TRBV6-1
CDR3 protein: CASSELGTLNTEAFF

clone size: NA
V gene: TRBV20-1
CDR3 protein: CSAGERTEAFF

clone size: NA
V gene: TRBV6-5
CDR3 protein: CASGRDGRHEQYF

clone size: NA
V gene: TRBV5-5
CDR3 protein: CASSPPRPGEKLFF

clone size: NA
V gene: TRBV2
CDR3 protein: CASGTGTDTQYF

clone size: NA
V gene: TRBV19
CDR3 protein: CASTSGTGINQPQHF

clone size: few
V gene: TRBV11-2
CDR3 protein: CASSLGGQTDTQYF

clone size: NA
V gene: TRBV19
CDR3 protein: CASSIAIGGRPEAFF

clone size: NA
V gene: TRBV5-1
CDR3 protein: CASSLRPDRDHEQYF

clone size: NA
V gene: TRBV27
CDR3 protein: CASSLFGQVGQPQHF

clone size: NA
V gene: TRBV7-3
CDR3 protein: CASSLSGYNEQFF

clone size: few
V gene: TRBV29-1
CDR3 protein: CSVVVREYTEAFF

clone size: few
V gene: TRBV29-1
CDR3 protein: CSVETNRGETQYF

clone size: NA
V gene: TRBV7-8
CDR3 protein: CASSLARGSGNEQFF

clone size: NA
V gene: TRBV6-1
CDR3 protein: CASSEQGAQETQYF

clone size: few
V gene: TRBV6-6
CDR3 protein: CASSYRGREYEQYF

clone size: NA
V gene: TRBV10-3
CDR3 protein: CAISESRGRLNEQFF

clone size: NA
V gene: TRBV11-3
CDR3 protein: CASSPGQGPGNTIYF

clone size: once
V gene: TRBV7-8
CDR3 protein: CASSLSGNTEAFF

clone size: NA
V gene: TRBV5-5
CDR3 protein: CASSLTGNTGELFF

clone size: NA
V gene: TRBV7-2
CDR3 protein: CASSLEGRDGCTF

clone size: NA
V gene: TRBV2
CDR3 protein: CASSVTANSGNTIYF

clone size: once
V gene: TRBV5-1
CDR3 protein: CASSSDRANNSPLHF

clone size: NA
V gene: TRBV28
CDR3 protein: CASFNSGGESYEQYF

clone size: NA
V gene: TRBV2
CDR3 protein: CASRLPRDGTEAFF

clone size: NA
V gene: TRBV4-1
CDR3 protein: CASSQGWGGTDTQYF

clone size: few
V gene: TRBV7-9
CDR3 protein: CASSLAGAGETQYF

clone size: NA
V gene: TRBV25-1
CDR3 protein: CASSDPKAGPRETQYF

clone size: NA
V gene: TRBV5-4
CDR3 protein: CASSLGGGPGDEQYF

clone size: NA
V gene: TRBV10-2
CDR3 protein: CASSESGGGGTDTQYF

clone size: NA
V gene: TRBV7-9
CDR3 protein: CASSLAAGGTLNTEAFF

clone size: medium-sized
V gene: TRBV28
CDR3 protein: CASSPTGNNSPLHF

clone size: NA
V gene: TRBV11-3
CDR3 protein: CASSLDPSFYEQYF

clone size: NA
V gene: TRBV6-5
CDR3 protein: CASTTGLAGDTQYF

clone size: NA
V gene: TRBV19
CDR3 protein: CASSDDPQTGGANINYEQYF

clone size: NA
V gene: TRBV7-2
CDR3 protein: CASSRGSWGRGVNNEQFF

clone size: NA
V gene: TRBV11-2
CDR3 protein: CASSPDRVSYNEQFF